This TCR beta chain was documented in a study of T cells in Graves' hyperthyroidism and ophthalmopathy. The CDR3 spans 14 residues. Germline V gene sequence: CDR1 MNHEY, CDR2 SMNVEV (reference sequence). V dropped 5 bases and J dropped 5; count of bases not matched to a gene: 4. Over 18 months, lack of ophthalmopathy progression marked Graves' hyperthyroidism as stable. Around 10 ml of fresh peripheral blood supplied the PBMCs. RNA transcripts were the template for amplifying TCR beta CDR3 regions. Using the HTBI primer set, a first-round RT-PCR was run on the TCR CDR3. TCRdb re-derived calls from the multiplex PCR reads in MiXCR, one entry per CDR3 protein. The table has 550,000 to 800,000 distinct CDR3 sequences, roughly 15% seen once. Study-level findings and limits: Peripheral blood also featured most of the thyroid clonotypes expanded above 0.001.

Comments on this clonotype: Antigen: not known.

The receptor's source is a man in his late teens or twenties with Graves' hyperthyroidism. The V call is TRBV27, the J call TRBJ1-2, with TRBD1 matching 11 bases. The sequenced material came from blood. CDR3 protein: CASSGDRGEYGYTF. DNA for the CDR3: TGTGCCAGCAGTGGGGACAGGGGGGAATATGGCTACACCTTC.